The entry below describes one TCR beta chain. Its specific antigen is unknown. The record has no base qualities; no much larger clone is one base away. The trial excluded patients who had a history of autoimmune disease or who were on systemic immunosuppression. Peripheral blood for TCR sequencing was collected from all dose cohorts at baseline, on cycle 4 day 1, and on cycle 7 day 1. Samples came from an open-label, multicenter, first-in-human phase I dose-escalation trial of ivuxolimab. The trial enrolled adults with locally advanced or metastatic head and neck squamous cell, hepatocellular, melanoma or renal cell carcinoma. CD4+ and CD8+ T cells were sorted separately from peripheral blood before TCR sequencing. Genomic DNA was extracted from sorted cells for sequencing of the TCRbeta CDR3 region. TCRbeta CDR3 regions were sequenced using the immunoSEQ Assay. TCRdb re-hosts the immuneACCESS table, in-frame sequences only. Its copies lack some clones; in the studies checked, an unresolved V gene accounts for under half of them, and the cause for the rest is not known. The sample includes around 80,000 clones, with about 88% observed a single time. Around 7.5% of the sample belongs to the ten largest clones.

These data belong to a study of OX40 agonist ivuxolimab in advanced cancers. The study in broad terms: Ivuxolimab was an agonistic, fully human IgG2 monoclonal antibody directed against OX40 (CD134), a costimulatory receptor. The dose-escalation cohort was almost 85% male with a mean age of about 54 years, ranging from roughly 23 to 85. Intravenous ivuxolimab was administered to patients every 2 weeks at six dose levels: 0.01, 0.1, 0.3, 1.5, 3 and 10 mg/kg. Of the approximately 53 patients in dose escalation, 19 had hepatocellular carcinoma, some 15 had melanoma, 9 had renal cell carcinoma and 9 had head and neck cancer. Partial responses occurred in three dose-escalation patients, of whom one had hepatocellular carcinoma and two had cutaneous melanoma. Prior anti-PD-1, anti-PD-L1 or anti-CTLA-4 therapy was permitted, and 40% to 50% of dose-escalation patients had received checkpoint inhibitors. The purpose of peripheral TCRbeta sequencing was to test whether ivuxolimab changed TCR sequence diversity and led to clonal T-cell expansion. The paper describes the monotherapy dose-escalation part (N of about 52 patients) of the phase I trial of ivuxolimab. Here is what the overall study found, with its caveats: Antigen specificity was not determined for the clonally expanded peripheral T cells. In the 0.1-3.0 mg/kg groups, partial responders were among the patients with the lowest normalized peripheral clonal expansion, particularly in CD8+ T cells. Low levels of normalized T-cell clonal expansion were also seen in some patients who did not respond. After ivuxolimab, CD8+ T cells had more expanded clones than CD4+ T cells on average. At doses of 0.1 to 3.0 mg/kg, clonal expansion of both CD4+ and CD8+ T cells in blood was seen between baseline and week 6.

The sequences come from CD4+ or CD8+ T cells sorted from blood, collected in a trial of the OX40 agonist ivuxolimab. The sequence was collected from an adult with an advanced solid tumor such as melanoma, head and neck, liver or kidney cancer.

For the CDR3, the sequence is CASSLGVSDTQYF. The DNA sequence follows: TGTGCCAGCAGCTTAGGAGTATCAGATACGCAGTATTTT. In this chain, TRBV7-9 is recombined with TRBJ2-3; the D gene lacks a confident call. CDR3 length: 13 amino acids, cysteine to phenylalanine. The CDR3 DNA has 39 bases and is translated from base 1. Reading the germline V gene (reference sequence) gives CDR1 SEHNR and CDR2 FQNEAQ. The trim is 1 base for V and 4 bases for J, with a gap of 6 bases between the germline ends.